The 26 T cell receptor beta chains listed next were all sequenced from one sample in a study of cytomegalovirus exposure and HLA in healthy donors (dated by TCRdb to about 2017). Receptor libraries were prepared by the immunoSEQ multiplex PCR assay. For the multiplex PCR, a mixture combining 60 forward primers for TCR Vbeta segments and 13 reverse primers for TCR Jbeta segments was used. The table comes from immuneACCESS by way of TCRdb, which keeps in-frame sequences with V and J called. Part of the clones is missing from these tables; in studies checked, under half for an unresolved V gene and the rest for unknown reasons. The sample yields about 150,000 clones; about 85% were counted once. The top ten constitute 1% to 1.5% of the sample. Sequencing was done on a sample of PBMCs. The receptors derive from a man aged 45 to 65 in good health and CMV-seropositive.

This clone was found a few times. The CDR3 loop reads CASLSTGTYEQYF. The CDR3 coding sequence is TGTGCCAGTCTTTCGACAGGGACCTACGAGCAGTACTTC. V usage is TRBV18 and J usage is TRBJ2-7; 7 bases agree with TRBD1. The germline gives CDR1 KGHSH, CDR2 LQKENI. With 9 bases clipped from V and 2 bases from J, the junction kept 7 bases outside the gene matches. The length of the CDR3 is 13 residues.

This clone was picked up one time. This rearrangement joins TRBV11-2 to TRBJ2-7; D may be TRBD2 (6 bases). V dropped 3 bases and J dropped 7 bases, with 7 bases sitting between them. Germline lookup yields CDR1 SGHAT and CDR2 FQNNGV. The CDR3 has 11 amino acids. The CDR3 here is CASSFAGEQYF. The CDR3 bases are TGTGCCAGCAGCTTCGCGGGGGAGCAGTACTTC.

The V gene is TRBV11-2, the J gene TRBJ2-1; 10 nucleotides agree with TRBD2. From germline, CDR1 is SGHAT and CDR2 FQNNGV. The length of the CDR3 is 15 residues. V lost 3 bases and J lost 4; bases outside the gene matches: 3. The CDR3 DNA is TGTGCCAGCAGCTTTATTAGCGGGAGGTACAATGAGCAGTTCTTC. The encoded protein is CASSFISGRYNEQFF.

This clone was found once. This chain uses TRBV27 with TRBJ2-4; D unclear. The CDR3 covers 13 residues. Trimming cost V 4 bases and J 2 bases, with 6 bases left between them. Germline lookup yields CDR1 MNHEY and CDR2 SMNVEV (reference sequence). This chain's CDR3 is CASSWASKNIQYF. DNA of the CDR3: TGTGCCAGCAGTTGGGCCTCCAAAAACATTCAGTACTTC.

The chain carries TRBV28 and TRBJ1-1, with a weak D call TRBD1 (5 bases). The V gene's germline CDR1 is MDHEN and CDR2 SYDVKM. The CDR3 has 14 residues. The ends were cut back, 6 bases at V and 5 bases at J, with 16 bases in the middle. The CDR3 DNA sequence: TGTGCCAGCAGGCAGCTTTCGGGGGGGACTGAAGCTTTCTTT. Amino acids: CASRQLSGGTEAFF. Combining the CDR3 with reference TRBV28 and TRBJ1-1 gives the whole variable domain DVKVTQSSRYLVKRTGEKVFLECVQDMDHENMFWYRQDPGLGLRLIYFSYDVKMKEKGDIPEGYSVSREKKERFSLILESASTNQTSMYLCASRQLSGGTEAFFGQGTRLTVV.

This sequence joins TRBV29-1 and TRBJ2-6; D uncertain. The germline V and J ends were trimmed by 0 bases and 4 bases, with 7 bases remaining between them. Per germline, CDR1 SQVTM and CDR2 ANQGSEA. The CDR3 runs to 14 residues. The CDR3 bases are TGCAGCGTTGAAGATAATTCCGGGGCCAACGTCCTGACTTTC. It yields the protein CSVEDNSGANVLTF.

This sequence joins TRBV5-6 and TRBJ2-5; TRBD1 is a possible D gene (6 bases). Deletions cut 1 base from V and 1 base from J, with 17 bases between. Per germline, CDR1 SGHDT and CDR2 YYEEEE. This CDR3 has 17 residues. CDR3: CASSLYTGSGSQETQYF. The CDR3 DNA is TGTGCCAGCAGCTTGTATACAGGGTCGGGGAGCCAAGAGACCCAGTACTTC. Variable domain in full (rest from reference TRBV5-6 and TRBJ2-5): DAGVTQSPTHLIKTRGQQVTLRCSPKSGHDTVSWYQQALGQGPQFIFQYYEEEERQRGNFPDRFSGHQFPNYSSELNVNALLLGDSALYLCASSLYTGSGSQETQYFGPGTRLLVL.

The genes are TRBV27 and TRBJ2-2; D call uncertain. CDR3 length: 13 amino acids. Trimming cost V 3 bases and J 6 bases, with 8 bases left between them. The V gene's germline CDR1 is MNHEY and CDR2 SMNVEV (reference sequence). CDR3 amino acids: CASSLAASGELFF. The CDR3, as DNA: TGTGCCAGCAGTTTGGCAGCGTCCGGGGAGCTGTTTTTT.

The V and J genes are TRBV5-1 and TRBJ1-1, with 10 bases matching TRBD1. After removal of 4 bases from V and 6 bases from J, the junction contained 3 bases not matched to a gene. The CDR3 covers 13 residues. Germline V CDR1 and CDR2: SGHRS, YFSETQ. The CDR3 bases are TGCGCCAGCAGCCACGGGACAGGGGCTGAAGCTTTCTTT. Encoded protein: CASSHGTGAEAFF.

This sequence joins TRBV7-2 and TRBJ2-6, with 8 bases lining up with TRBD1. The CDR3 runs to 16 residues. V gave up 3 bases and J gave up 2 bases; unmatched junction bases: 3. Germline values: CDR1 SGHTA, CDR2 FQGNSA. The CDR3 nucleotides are TGTGCCAGCAGCTTGGACAGGGATGCTGGGGCCAACGTCCTGACTTTC. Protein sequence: CASSLDRDAGANVLTF. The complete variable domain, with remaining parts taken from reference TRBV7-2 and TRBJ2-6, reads GAGVSQSPSNKVTEKGKDVELRCDPISGHTALYWYRQSLGQGLEFLIYFQGNSAPDKSGLPSDRFSAERTGGSVSTLTIQRTQQEDSAVYLCASSLDRDAGANVLTFGAGSRLTVL.

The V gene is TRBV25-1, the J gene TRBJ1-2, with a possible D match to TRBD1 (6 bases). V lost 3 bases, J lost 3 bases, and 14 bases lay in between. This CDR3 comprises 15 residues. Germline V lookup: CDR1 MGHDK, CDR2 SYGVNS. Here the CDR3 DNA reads TGTGCCAGCAGTGATCCGGGACAAATTGACTATGGCTACACCTTC. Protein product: CASSDPGQIDYGYTF.

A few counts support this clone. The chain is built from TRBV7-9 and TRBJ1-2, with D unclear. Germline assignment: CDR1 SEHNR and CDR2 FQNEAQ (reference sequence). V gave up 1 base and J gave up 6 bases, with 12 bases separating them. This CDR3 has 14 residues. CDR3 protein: CASSLVLSGDGYTF. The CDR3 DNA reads TGTGCCAGCAGCTTAGTGTTGTCGGGAGATGGCTACACCTTC.

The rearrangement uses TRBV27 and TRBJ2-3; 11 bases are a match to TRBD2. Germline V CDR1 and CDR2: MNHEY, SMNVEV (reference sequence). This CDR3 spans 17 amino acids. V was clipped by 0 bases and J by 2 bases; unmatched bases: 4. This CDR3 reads CASSLSRLAGPTDTQYF. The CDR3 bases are TGTGCCAGCAGTTTATCAAGACTAGCGGGGCCCACAGATACGCAGTATTTT.

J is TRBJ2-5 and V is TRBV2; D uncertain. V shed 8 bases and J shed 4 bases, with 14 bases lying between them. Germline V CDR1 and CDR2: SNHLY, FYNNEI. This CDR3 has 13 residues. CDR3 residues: CASARYRAETQYF. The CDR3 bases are TGTGCCAGCGCGCGTTATCGAGCAGAGACCCAGTACTTC. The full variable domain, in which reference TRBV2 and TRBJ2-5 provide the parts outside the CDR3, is EPEVTQTPSHQVTQMGQEVILRCVPISNHLYFYWYRQILGQKVEFLVSFYNNEISEKSEIFDDQFSVERPDGSNFTLKIRSTKLEDSAMYFCASARYRAETQYFGPGTRLLVL.

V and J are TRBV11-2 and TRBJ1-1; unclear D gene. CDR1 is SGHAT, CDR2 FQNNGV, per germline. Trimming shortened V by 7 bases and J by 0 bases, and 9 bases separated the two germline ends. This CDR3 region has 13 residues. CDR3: CASTPSMNTEAFF. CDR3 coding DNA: TGTGCCAGCACCCCTTCTATGAACACTGAAGCTTTCTTT.

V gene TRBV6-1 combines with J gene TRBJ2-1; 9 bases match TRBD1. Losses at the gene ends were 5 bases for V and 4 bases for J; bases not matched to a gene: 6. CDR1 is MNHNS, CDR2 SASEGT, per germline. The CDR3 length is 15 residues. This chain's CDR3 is CASSTRQGVYNEQFF. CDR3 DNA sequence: TGTGCCAGCAGTACAAGACAGGGGGTTTACAATGAGCAGTTCTTC.

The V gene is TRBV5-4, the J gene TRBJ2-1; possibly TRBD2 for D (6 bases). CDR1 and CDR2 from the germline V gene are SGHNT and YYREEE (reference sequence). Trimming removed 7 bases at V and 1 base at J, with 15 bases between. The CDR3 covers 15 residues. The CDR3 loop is CASQGGPMSYNEQFF. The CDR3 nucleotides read TGTGCCAGCCAGGGAGGCCCCATGTCCTACAATGAGCAGTTCTTC. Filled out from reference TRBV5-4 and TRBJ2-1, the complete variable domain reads ETGVTQSPTHLIKTRGQQVTLRCSSQSGHNTVSWYQQALGQGPQFIFQYYREEENGRGNFPPRFSGLQFPNYSSELNVNALELDDSALYLCASQGGPMSYNEQFFGPGTRLTVL.

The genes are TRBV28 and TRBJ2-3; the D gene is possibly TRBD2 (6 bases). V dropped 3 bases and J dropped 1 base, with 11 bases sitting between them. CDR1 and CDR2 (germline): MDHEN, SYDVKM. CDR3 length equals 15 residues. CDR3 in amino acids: CASSLPLARTDTQYF. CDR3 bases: TGTGCCAGCAGTTTGCCACTAGCCCGCACAGATACGCAGTATTTT.

CDR3 coding DNA: TGTGCCAGCAGCCCCCAGTCCACAGGGGCTGGAAACACCATATATTTT. Its protein product is CASSPQSTGAGNTIYF. This rearrangement joins TRBV7-8 to TRBJ1-3, with TRBD1 matching 7 bases. The CDR3 has 16 amino acids. CDR1 is SGHVS, CDR2 FQNEAQ, per germline. Trimming removed 5 bases from V and 2 bases from J; junction bases left unmatched: 9.

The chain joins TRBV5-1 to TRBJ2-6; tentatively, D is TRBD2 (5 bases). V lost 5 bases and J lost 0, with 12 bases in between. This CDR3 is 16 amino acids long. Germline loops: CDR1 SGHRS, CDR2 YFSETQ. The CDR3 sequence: CASRDWETSGANVLTF. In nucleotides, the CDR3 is TGCGCCAGCAGGGACTGGGAAACCTCTGGGGCCAACGTCCTGACTTTC.

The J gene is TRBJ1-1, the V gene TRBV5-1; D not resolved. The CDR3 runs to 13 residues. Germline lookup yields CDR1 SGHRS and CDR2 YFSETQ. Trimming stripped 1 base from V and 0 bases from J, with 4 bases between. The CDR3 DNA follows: TGCGCCAGCAGCTTGTCGTTGAACACTGAAGCTTTCTTT. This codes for CASSLSLNTEAFF.

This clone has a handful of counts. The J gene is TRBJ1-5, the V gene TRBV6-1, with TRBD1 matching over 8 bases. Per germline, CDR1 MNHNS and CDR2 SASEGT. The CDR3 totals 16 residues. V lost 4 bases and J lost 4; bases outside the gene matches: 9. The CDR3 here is CASSGPDRGLNQPQHF. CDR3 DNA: TGTGCCAGCAGTGGGCCCGACAGGGGACTAAATCAGCCCCAGCATTTT.

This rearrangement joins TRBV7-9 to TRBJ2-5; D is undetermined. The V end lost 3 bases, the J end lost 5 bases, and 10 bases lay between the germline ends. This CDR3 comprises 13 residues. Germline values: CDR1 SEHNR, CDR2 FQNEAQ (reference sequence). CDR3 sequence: CASSLMGLETQYF. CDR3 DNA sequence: TGTGCCAGCAGCTTGATGGGCCTTGAGACCCAGTACTTC.

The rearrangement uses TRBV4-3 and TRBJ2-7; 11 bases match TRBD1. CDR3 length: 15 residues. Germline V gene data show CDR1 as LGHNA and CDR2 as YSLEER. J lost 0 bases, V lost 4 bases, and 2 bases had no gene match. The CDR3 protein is CASSPDRGLSYEQYF. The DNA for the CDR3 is TGCGCCAGCAGCCCGGACAGGGGGCTCTCCTACGAGCAGTACTTC.

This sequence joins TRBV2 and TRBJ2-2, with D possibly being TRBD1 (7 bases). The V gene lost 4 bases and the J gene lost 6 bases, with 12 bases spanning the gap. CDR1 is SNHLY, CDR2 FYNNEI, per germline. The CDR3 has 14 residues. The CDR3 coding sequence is TGTGCCAGCAGTGGTCAGGGGGGTCCCGGGGAGCTGTTTTTT. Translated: CASSGQGGPGELFF. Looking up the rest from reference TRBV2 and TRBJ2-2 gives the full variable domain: EPEVTQTPSHQVTQMGQEVILRCVPISNHLYFYWYRQILGQKVEFLVSFYNNEISEKSEIFDDQFSVERPDGSNFTLKIRSTKLEDSAMYFCASSGQGGPGELFFGEGSRLTVL.

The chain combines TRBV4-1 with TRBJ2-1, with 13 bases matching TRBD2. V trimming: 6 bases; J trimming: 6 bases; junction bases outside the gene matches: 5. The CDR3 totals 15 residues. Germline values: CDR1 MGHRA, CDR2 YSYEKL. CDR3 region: CASRGGLAGSNEQFF. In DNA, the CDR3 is TGCGCCAGCAGGGGGGGACTAGCGGGGTCCAATGAGCAGTTCTTC.